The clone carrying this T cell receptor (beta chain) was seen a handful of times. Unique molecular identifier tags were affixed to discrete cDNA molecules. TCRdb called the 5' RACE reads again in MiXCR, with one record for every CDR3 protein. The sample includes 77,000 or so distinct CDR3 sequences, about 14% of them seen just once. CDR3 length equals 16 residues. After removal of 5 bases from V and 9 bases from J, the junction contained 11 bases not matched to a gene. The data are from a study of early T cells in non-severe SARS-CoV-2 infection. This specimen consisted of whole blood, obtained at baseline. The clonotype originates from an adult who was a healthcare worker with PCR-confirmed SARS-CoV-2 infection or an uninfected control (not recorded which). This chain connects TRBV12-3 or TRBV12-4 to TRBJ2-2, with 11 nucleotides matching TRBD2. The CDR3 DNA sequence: TGTGCCAGCAGTCTAACTAGCGGGGGAACACCGTGGGAGCTGTTTTTT. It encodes CASSLTSGGTPWELFF.